The next 14 T cell receptor beta chains were all read from a single sample in a study of cytomegalovirus exposure and HLA in healthy donors. It was with 60 Vbeta and 13 Jbeta primers that the PCR ran. Clones were sequenced by immunoSEQ multiplex PCR, and TCRdb holds only the in-frame ones, with some missing. The sample contains some 150,000 clones, roughly 83% of which appear only once. The specimen sequenced was PBMCs. Receptors originate from a human donor in good health.

The V call is TRBV28, the J call TRBJ2-1; 9 bases are shared with TRBD2. The CDR3 consists of 16 residues. Trimming at V came to 3 bases and at J to 7 bases, leaving 10 bases not matched to a gene. Germline CDR1 and CDR2: MDHEN and SYDVKM. The DNA for the CDR3 is TGTGCCAGCAGTTTTCTGGCGGGAGGGTTGAGGAATGAGCAGTTCTTC. Translating it yields CASSFLAGGLRNEQFF.

The V gene is TRBV14, the J gene TRBJ1-2; the D is unclear. In germline, CDR1 is SGHDN, CDR2 FVKESK. V lost 0 bases and J lost 4, with 15 bases in between. This CDR3 has 16 residues. CDR3 DNA sequence: TGTGCCAGCAGCCAAGATTTCCCACCGGCAGGCTATGGCTACACCTTC. Translation gives CASSQDFPPAGYGYTF. Full variable domain (rest looked up from reference TRBV14 and TRBJ1-2): EAGVTQFPSHSVIEKGQTVTLRCDPISGHDNLYWYRRVMGKEIKFLLHFVKESKQDESGMPNNRFLAERTGGTYSTLKVQPAELEDSGVYFCASSQDFPPAGYGYTFGSGTRLTVV.

The V gene is TRBV10-1, the J gene TRBJ1-4; 7 bases agree with TRBD1. V lost 4 bases, J lost 7 bases, and 0 bases stayed unmatched. Germline V gene data show CDR1 as WNHNN and CDR2 as SYGVQD (reference sequence). The CDR3 is 12 residues long. The chain's CDR3 is CASSGQGEKLFF. CDR3 bases: TGCGCCAGCAGTGGACAGGGTGAAAAACTGTTTTTT.

The chain joins TRBV29-1 to TRBJ2-3; 15 bases match TRBD2. This CDR3 contains 19 residues. Germline V gene data show CDR1 as SQVTM and CDR2 as ANQGSEA. The V and J ends lost 6 bases and 4 bases, in that order; junction bases with no gene match: 17. The CDR3 protein is CSVTSGTSGRPSRADTQYF. As DNA, the CDR3 is TGCAGCGTGACTTCCGGGACTAGCGGGAGGCCTTCTAGGGCAGATACGCAGTATTTT.

CDR3: CASSPGNRYEQYF. The DNA for the CDR3 is TGTGCCAGCAGCCCAGGGAATCGCTACGAGCAGTACTTC. This chain uses TRBV7-9 with TRBJ2-7; tentative D call: TRBD1 (5 bases). Between the trimmed V and J ends, which lost 5 bases and 3 bases, there was a span of 11 bases. Germline V CDR1 and CDR2: SEHNR, FQNEAQ (reference sequence). CDR3 size: 13 residues.

The chain carries TRBV5-6 and TRBJ1-1; no clear D. This CDR3 has 15 amino acids. V was clipped by 0 bases and J by 2 bases, with 11 bases between them. Germline CDR1 reads SGHDT; CDR2 reads YYEEEE. The CDR3 reads CASSLAGGKNTEAFF. The CDR3 DNA reads TGTGCCAGCAGCTTGGCAGGAGGCAAAAACACTGAAGCTTTCTTT. The whole variable domain, filled in from reference TRBV5-6 and TRBJ1-1, reads DAGVTQSPTHLIKTRGQQVTLRCSPKSGHDTVSWYQQALGQGPQFIFQYYEEEERQRGNFPDRFSGHQFPNYSSELNVNALLLGDSALYLCASSLAGGKNTEAFFGQGTRLTVV.

The V call is TRBV15, the J call TRBJ2-5, with TRBD1 identical over 7 bases. The CDR3 consists of 14 residues. Per germline, CDR1 LNHNV and CDR2 YYDKDF (reference sequence). The trim removed 4 bases at V and 3 bases at J, leaving 5 bases unmatched. The CDR3 coding sequence is TGTGCCACCAGCAAACAGGGGAGTGAAGAGACCCAGTACTTC. Translated, it gives CATSKQGSEETQYF.

The CDR3 reads CATDGTGVGYTF. In DNA form, the CDR3 reads TGTGCCACCGACGGGACAGGGGTTGGCTACACCTTC. The chain has TRBV7-2 and TRBJ1-2, with 10 positions matching TRBD1. CDR1 and CDR2 from the germline V gene are SGHTA and FQGNSA. This CDR3 spans 12 amino acids. V was clipped by 10 bases and J by 7 bases; unmatched bases: 6.

The table lists this clone with a few counts. Germline and junction disagree at one end, which may indicate a read error. V gene TRBV7-9 combines with J gene TRBJ1-2; no clear D. CDR1 is SEHNR, CDR2 FQNEAQ, per germline (reference sequence). The CDR3 contains 12 residues. The DNA for the CDR3 is TGTTCCAGCAGCTGGCCTCCGAATGGCTACACCTTC. Protein sequence: CSSSWPPNGYTF.

This chain uses TRBV7-9 with TRBJ2-1, with D perhaps matching TRBD1 (6 bases). The CDR3 covers 16 residues. Between the trimmed V and J ends, which lost 7 bases and 6 bases, there was a span of 22 bases. In germline, CDR1 is SEHNR, CDR2 FQNEAQ (reference sequence). CDR3 in amino acids: CASTPLGALAFNEQFF. In DNA, the CDR3 is TGTGCCAGCACCCCTCTGGGGGCCTTAGCTTTCAATGAGCAGTTCTTC. The complete variable domain, with remaining parts taken from reference TRBV7-9 and TRBJ2-1, reads DTGVSQNPRHKITKRGQNVTFRCDPISEHNRLYWYRQTLGQGPEFLTYFQNEAQLEKSRLLSDRFSAERPKGSFSTLEIQRTEQGDSAMYLCASTPLGALAFNEQFFGPGTRLTVL.

This clone was recorded only once. The chain uses TRBV28 and TRBJ2-7; D is uncertain. Trimming stripped 4 bases from V and 6 bases from J, with 10 bases between. This CDR3 is built from 12 residues. Germline CDR1 and CDR2: MDHEN and SYDVKM. CDR3 sequence reads: CASSWPRREQYF. In DNA, the CDR3 is TGTGCCAGCAGTTGGCCGCGGCGCGAGCAGTACTTC.

The chain uses TRBV4-2 and TRBJ2-7, with 10 bases lining up with TRBD1. This CDR3 contains 15 residues. J gave up 2 bases and V 5 bases, and 6 bases lay outside the gene matches. Germline CDR1 LGHNA, CDR2 YNFKEQ. For the CDR3, the DNA is TGTGCCAGCAGCGGACGGGACAGGGGAACCTACGAGCAGTACTTC. Translated, it gives CASSGRDRGTYEQYF.

The chain links TRBV5-1 to TRBJ2-1, with 7 nucleotides matching TRBD2. Trimming took 2 bases from V and 3 from J; bases not matched to a gene: 8. Germline V CDR1 and CDR2: SGHRS, YFSETQ. CDR3 length equals 16 residues. CDR3 region: CASSLLSSGNYNEQFF. DNA of the CDR3: TGCGCCAGCAGCTTATTAAGCAGCGGGAACTACAATGAGCAGTTCTTC.

The genes are TRBV5-6 and TRBJ2-7; D might be TRBD2 (6 bases). CDR1 is SGHDT and CDR2 is YYEEEE in the germline V gene. Trimming stripped 2 bases from V and 6 bases from J, with 12 bases between. The CDR3 spans 13 residues. As DNA, the CDR3 is TGTGCCAGCAGCTTCGGGACTTGGGGCGAGCAGTACTTC. Translated, it gives CASSFGTWGEQYF.